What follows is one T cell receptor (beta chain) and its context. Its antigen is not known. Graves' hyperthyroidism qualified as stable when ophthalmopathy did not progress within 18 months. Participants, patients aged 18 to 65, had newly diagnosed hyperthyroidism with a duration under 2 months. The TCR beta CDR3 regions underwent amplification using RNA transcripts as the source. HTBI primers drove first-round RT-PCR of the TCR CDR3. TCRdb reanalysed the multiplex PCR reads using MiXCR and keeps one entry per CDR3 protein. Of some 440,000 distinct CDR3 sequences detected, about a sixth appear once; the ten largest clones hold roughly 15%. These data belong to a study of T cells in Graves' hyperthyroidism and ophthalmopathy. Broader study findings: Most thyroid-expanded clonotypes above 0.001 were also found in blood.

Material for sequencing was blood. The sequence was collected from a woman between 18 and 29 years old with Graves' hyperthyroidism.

As DNA, the CDR3 is TGCGCCAGCAGCCAAGAGAGGTTAGCGGGGGGGGACAATGAGCAGTTCTTC. It translates to CASSQERLAGGDNEQFF. V gene TRBV4-1 combines with J gene TRBJ2-1; 11 bases are a match to TRBD2. The CDR3 totals 17 residues. The V gene's germline CDR1 is MGHRA and CDR2 YSYEKL. V shed 0 bases, J shed 5 bases, and the junction held 6 bases outside the gene matches.